The T cell receptor beta chain under discussion was sequenced for a study of T-cell memory formation after mild COVID-19. CDR3 length equals 13 residues. Trimming shortened V by 10 bases and J by 7 bases, and 20 bases separated the two germline ends. CDR1 and CDR2 (germline): MGHDK, SYGVNS. In TCRdb, the 5' RACE reads were re-called with MiXCR into one record per CDR3 protein. The table includes 200,000 to 250,000 distinct CDR3 sequences, 16% detected once. Sequencing was carried out using PBMCs or a T cell subset sorted from them (not recorded which). The chain has TRBV25-1 and TRBJ2-7; D unclear. The sequence was obtained from a young man who had mild COVID-19 (a few samples of this study predate the infection). Cell type and time point are not known. The CDR3 region has the DNA TGTGCCACTGATTGGGGTCTCTTGGGGGAGCAGTACTTC. It is translated as CATDWGLLGEQYF.